Described below is a single T cell receptor beta chain sequence and its context. CDR1 is SGHDT, CDR2 YYEEEE, per germline. The CDR3 loop spans 16 amino acids. This sample is part of a study of monozygotic twins with inflammatory bowel disease. TCRdb reworked the 5' RACE reads into one entry per CDR3 protein, no DNA. Recorded for this sample: 310,000 or so distinct CDR3 sequences. Sequenced sample: blood. This sequence joins TRBV5-6 and TRBJ2-1; TCRdb picks TRBD1, but there is no DNA to check that call. The TCR comes from a human donor with ulcerative colitis or Crohn's disease, or a healthy co-twin of an affected twin (not recorded which). The CDR3: CASSRMIAPQYNEQFF.